The sequence of this T cell receptor (beta chain) was determined in a study of shared clonotypes between healthy human individuals. Details on this clone: Its specificity is unknown.

Source study methods: ImmunoSEQ yielded junction-only sequences lacking quality scores, so filtering differed. Clones were read by immunoSEQ multiplex PCR, and TCRdb kept only the in-frame ones, dropping some. V, J and clone size are taken as reported in that table, and D and trimming were inferred from the DNA itself. The sample includes 800,000 to 950,000 clones, around 96% of them seen just once. CD45RO negativity and positive selection for CCR7 defined naive CD8 cells, a population that excluded terminally differentiated effector memory CD45RA+ cells. Unmatched junction bases numbered 12, after V lost 4 bases and J lost 3 bases. The CDR3 contains 16 residues. Overall study results and limits: Clonotypes shared by all four sorted-subset donors had higher generation probabilities than non-shared clonotypes. Clonotype sharing among donors was thought likely to change with sequencing depth.

Sequenced material: naive CD8+ T cells sorted from blood. The source of this sequence is a man aged 30 to 39 in good health. This sequence joins TRBV5-3 and TRBJ2-7, with 8 bases lining up with TRBD1. TRBV5-3 is sorted into the ORF group, with uncertain function. CDR3 region: CARSLDRGYVYYEQYF. The CDR3 region has the DNA TGTGCCAGAAGCCTCGACAGGGGATACGTCTACTACGAGCAGTACTTC.